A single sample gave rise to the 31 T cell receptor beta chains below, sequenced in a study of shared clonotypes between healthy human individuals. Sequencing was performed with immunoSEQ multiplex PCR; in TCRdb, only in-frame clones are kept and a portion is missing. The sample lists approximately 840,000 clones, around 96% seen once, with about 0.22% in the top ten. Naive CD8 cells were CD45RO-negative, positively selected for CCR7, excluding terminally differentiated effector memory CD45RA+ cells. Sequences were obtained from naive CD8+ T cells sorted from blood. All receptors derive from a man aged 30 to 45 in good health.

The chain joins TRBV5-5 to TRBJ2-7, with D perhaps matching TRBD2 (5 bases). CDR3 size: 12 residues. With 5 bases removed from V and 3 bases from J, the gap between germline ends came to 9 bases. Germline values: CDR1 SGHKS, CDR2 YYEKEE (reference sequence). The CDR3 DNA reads TGTGCCAGCAGAGGAGGAGACTACGAGCAGTACTTC. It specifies CASRGGDYEQYF.

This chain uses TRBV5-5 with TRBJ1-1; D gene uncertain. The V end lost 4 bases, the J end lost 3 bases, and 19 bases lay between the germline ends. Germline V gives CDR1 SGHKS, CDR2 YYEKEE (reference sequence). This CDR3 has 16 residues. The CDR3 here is CASSTEGRSKYTEAFF. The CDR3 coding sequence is TGTGCCAGCAGCACGGAAGGCAGAAGCAAATACACTGAAGCTTTCTTT.

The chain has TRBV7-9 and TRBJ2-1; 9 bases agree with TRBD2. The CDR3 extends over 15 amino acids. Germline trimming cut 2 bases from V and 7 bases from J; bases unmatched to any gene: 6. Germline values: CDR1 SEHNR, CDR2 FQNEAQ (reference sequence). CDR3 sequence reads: CASSLYAGGPNEQFF. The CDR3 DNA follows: TGTGCCAGCAGCTTATATGCGGGAGGGCCTAATGAGCAGTTCTTC.

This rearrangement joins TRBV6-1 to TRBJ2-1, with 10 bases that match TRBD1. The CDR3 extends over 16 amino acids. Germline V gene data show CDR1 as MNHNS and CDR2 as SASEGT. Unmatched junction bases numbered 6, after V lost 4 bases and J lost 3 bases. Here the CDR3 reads CASSGPGQGNYNEQFF. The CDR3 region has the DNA TGTGCCAGCAGTGGACCGGGACAGGGGAACTACAATGAGCAGTTCTTC.

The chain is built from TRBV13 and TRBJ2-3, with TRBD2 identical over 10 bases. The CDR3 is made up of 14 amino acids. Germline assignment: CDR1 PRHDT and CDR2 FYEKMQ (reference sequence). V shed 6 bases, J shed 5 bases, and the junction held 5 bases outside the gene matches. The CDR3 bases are TGTGCCAGCAGTCTAGCGGGAGTGGGAGATACGCAGTATTTT. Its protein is CASSLAGVGDTQYF.

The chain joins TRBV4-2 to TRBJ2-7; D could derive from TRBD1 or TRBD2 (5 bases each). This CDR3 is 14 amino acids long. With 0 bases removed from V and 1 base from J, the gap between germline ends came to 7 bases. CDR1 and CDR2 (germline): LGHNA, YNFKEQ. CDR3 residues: CASSQEGDSYEQYF. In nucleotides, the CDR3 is TGTGCCAGCAGCCAAGAGGGGGATTCCTACGAGCAGTACTTC.

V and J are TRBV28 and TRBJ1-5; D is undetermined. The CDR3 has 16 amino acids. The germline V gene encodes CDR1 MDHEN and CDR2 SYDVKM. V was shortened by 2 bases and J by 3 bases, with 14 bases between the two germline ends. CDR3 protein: CASSLAGGFVNQPQHF. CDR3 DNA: TGTGCCAGCAGTTTAGCCGGAGGGTTTGTCAATCAGCCCCAGCATTTT.

The CDR3 DNA reads TGTGCCAGCGGGAGAGGGTCCTACAATGAGCAGTTCTTC. Amino acids: CASGRGSYNEQFF. The gene calls are TRBV9 and TRBJ2-1, with D possibly being TRBD2 (5 bases). CDR1 is SGDLS and CDR2 is YYNGEE in the germline V gene. V was pared by 7 bases and J by 1 base, with 9 bases between. The CDR3 totals 13 residues.

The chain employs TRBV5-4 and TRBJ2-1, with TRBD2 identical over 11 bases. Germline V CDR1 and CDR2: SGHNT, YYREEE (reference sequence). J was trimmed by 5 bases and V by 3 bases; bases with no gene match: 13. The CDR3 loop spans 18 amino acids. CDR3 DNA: TGTGCCAGCAGCTATATCTTTACTAGCGGGAGTGCAGACAATGAGCAGTTCTTC. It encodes CASSYIFTSGSADNEQFF.

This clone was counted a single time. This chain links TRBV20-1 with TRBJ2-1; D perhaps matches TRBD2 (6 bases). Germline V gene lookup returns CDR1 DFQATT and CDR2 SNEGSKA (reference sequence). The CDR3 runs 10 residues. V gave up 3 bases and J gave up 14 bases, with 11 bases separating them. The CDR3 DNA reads TGCAGTGCTAGCGGAGGGTATGAGTTCTTC. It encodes CSASGGYEFF.

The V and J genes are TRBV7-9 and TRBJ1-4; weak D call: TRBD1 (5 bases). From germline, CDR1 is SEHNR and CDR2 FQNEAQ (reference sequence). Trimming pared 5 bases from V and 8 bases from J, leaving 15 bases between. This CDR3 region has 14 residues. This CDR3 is CASSPPGGYEKLFF. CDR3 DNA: TGTGCCAGCAGCCCGCCCGGGGGATACGAAAAACTGTTTTTT.

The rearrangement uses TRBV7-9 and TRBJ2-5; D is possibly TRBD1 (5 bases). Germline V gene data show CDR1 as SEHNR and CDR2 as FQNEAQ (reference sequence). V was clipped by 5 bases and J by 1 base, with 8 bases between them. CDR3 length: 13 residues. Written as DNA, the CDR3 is TGTGCCAGCAGCCCGACAGTCCAAGAGACCCAGTACTTC. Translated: CASSPTVQETQYF.

Here the CDR3 DNA reads TGTGCCAGCAGCTTAGCGACAGGGTTCAATGAGCAGTTCTTC. Translating gives CASSLATGFNEQFF. The rearrangement joins TRBV7-9 to TRBJ2-1, with 7 bases aligning to TRBD1. The CDR3 spans 14 residues. Germline lookup yields CDR1 SEHNR and CDR2 FQNEAQ (reference sequence). The junction had 2 bases not matched to a gene; V was cut back by 0 bases and J by 6 bases. The full variable domain, in which reference TRBV7-9 and TRBJ2-1 provide the parts outside the CDR3, is DTGVSQNPRHKITKRGQNVTFRCDPISEHNRLYWYRQTLGQGPEFLTYFQNEAQLEKSRLLSDRFSAERPKGSFSTLEIQRTEQGDSAMYLCASSLATGFNEQFFGPGTRLTVL.

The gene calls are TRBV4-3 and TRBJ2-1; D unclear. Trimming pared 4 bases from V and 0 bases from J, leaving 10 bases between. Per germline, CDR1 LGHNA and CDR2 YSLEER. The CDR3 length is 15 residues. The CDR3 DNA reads TGCGCCAGCAGCCGGCGGTGGGGCTCCTACAATGAGCAGTTCTTC. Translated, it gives CASSRRWGSYNEQFF.

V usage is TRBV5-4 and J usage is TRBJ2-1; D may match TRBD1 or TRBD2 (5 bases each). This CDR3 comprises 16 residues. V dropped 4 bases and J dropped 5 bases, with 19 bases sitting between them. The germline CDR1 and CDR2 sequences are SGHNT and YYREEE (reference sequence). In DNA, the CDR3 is TGTGCCAGCAGCGTCGGTCCCGGGACGGCGGACAATGAGCAGTTCTTC. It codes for CASSVGPGTADNEQFF.

The CDR3 nucleotides read TGCGCCAGCAGCCAAGATCAGAGCTTTAGCGGGGGGGGCACGCAGTATTTT. Its protein product is CASSQDQSFSGGGTQYF. This chain connects TRBV4-1 to TRBJ2-3; the match to TRBD2 covers 11 bases. Germline CDR1 is MGHRA and CDR2 is YSYEKL. CDR3 size: 17 residues. The J segment lost 9 bases and the V segment lost 0 bases, leaving 11 bases of the junction unmatched.

CDR3 protein: CASSSASLVPSYEQYF. The CDR3, as DNA: TGCGCCAGCAGCTCGGCGAGTTTGGTACCCTCCTACGAGCAGTACTTC. J is TRBJ2-7 and V is TRBV5-1; D unclear. Trimming took 3 bases from V and 0 from J, leaving 16 bases between them. The CDR3 is made up of 16 amino acids. The germline gives CDR1 SGHRS, CDR2 YFSETQ.

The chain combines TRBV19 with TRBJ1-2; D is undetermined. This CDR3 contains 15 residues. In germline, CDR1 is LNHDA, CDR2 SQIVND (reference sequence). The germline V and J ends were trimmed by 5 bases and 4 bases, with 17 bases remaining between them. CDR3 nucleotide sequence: TGTGCCAGTAGTCCCCCTCGGGCCTCCGCCTATGGCTACACCTTC. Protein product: CASSPPRASAYGYTF.

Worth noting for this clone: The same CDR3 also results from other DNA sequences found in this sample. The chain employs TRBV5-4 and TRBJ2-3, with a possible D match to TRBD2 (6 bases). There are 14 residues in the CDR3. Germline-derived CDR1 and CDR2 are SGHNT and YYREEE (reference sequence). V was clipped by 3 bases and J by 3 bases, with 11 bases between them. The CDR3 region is CASSSLGGTDTQYF. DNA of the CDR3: TGTGCCAGCAGCTCCCTGGGGGGTACAGATACGCAGTATTTT.

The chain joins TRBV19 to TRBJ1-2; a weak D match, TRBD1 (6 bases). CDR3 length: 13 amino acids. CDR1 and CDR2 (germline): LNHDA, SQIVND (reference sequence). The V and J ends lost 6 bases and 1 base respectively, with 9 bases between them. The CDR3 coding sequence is TGTGCCAGTAGCCGACAGGATAACTATGGCTACACCTTC. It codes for CASSRQDNYGYTF.

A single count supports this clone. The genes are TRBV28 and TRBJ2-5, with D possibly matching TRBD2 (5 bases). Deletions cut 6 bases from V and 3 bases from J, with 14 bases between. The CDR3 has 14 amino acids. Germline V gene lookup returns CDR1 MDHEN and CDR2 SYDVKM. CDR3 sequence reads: CASSSGIFEETQYF. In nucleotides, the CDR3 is TGTGCCAGCAGCTCGGGGATTTTTGAAGAGACCCAGTACTTC. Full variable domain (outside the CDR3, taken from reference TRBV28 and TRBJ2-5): DVKVTQSSRYLVKRTGEKVFLECVQDMDHENMFWYRQDPGLGLRLIYFSYDVKMKEKGDIPEGYSVSREKKERFSLILESASTNQTSMYLCASSSGIFEETQYFGPGTRLLVL.

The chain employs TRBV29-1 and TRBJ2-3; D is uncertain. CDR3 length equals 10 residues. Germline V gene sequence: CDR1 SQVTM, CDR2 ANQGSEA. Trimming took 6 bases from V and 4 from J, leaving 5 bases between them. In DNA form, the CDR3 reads TGCAGCGTATCAGCAGATACGCAGTATTTT. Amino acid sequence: CSVSADTQYF.

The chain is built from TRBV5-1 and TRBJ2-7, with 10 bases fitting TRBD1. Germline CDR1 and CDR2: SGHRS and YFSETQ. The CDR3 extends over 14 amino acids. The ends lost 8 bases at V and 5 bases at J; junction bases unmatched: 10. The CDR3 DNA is TGCGCCAGTAAAGTCCCGACAGGGGGCGACGAGCAGTACTTC. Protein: CASKVPTGGDEQYF.

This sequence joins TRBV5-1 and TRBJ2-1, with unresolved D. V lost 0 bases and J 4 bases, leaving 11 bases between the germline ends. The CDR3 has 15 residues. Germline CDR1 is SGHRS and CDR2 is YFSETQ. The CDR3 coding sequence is TGCGCCAGCAGCTTGGAATCTTCCGCTTACAATGAGCAGTTCTTC. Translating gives CASSLESSAYNEQFF.

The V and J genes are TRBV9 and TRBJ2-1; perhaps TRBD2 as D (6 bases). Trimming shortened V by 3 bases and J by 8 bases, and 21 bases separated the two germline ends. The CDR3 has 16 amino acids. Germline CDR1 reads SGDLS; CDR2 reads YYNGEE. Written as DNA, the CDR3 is TGTGCCAGCAGCGCATCCCGCGGAGGGCCTAAGGATGAGCAGTTCTTC. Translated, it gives CASSASRGGPKDEQFF.

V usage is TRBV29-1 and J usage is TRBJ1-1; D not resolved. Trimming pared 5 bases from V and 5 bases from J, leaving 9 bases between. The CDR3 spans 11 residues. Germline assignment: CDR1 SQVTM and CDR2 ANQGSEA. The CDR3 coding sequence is TGCAGCGTTCGACTTTTGACTGAAGCTTTCTTT. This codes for CSVRLLTEAFF.

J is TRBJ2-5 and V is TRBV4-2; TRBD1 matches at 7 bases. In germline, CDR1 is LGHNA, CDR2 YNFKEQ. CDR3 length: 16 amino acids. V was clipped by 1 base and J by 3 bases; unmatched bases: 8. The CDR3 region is CASSQALDRVEETQYF. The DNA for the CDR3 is TGTGCCAGCAGCCAAGCCCTTGACAGGGTCGAAGAGACCCAGTACTTC.

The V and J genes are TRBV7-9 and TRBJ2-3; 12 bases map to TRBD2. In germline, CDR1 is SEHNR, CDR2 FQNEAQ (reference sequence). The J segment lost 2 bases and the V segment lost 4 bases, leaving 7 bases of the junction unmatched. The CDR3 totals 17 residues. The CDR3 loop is CASSSTRTSGTTDTQYF. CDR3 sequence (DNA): TGTGCCAGCAGCTCAACCCGGACTAGCGGGACCACAGATACGCAGTATTTT.

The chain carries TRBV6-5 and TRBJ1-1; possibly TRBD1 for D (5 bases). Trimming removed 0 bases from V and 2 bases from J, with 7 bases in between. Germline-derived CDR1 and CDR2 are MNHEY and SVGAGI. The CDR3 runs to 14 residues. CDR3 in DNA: TGTGCCAGCAGTTACTCGACAGCTAACACTGAAGCTTTCTTT. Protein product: CASSYSTANTEAFF.

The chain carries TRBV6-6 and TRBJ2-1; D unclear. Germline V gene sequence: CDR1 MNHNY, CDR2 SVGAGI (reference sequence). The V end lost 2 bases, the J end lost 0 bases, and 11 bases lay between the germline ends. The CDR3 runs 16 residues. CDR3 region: CASSYPPWSSYNEQFF. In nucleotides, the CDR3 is TGTGCCAGCAGTTACCCCCCATGGAGCTCCTACAATGAGCAGTTCTTC.

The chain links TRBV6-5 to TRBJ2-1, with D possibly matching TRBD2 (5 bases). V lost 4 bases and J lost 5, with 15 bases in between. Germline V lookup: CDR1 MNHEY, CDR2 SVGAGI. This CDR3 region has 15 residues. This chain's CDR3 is CASSSAGGKNNEQFF. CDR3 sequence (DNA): TGTGCCAGCAGTTCAGCCGGAGGTAAAAACAATGAGCAGTTCTTC.